The text below deals with one T cell receptor beta chain. The sample comes from a study of blood T cell repertoires in COVID-19. Assay: immunoSEQ multiplex PCR; the TCRdb copy retains only in-frame clones and omits some. In the table there are fewer than 60,000 clones, over 85% of which are singletons. Trimming took off 5 bases at V and 5 bases at J, with 10 bases between the two ends. Germline V gene data show CDR1 as MNHNY and CDR2 as SVGAGI (reference sequence). This CDR3 contains 12 residues. The sequencing sample was made of peripheral blood. V and J are TRBV6-6 and TRBJ2-7, with D possibly being TRBD1 (5 bases). The sequence derives from a human donor in a cohort sampled during active COVID-19. The CDR3 here is CASSDHRNEQYF. CDR3 bases: TGTGCCAGCAGTGACCACAGGAACGAGCAGTACTTC.